This T cell receptor (beta chain) was profiled in a study of graft-versus-host responses after intestinal transplantation (dated by TCRdb to about 2021). Study-wide context: The transplants that recipients received were multivisceral, liver-intestinal, or isolated intestinal. To identify alloreactive clones, pre-transplant mixed lymphocyte reaction products were sequenced and then compared with unstimulated pre-transplant donor and recipient T cells. All recipients received anti-thymocyte globulin induction followed by maintenance tacrolimus and steroids for about three years. A peak of at least 4% donor T cells among recipient peripheral blood mononuclear cells was the definition used for donor T cell macrochimerism. Instead of going to the commercial service, samples from a few later patients were sequenced in-house on an Illumina MiSeq and processed with MiXCR. After intestinal transplantation, graft-versus-host and host-versus-graft alloreactive T cell clones were followed in the graft, circulation and bone marrow using bulk TCR-beta CDR3 sequencing. Of the 20 to 25 intestinal transplant recipients enrolled in the cohort, one of whom was a retransplant, a few patients without pretransplant specimens were excluded.

The study at large found these results: GvH clones were found in recipient bone marrow, and some of the GvH clones appeared earlier in ileal mucosa or blood, which is consistent with an intestinal mucosal origin. The relatively low number and heterogeneity of intestinal transplant patients limited the conclusions. In patients with donor T cell macrochimerism, the allografts had high GvH to HvG T cell clonal ratios. Early after transplant, declines in HvG clones were associated with peak levels of circulating GvH clones.

The sample's time point, from its label and the paper: cells obtained before transplantation from donor or recipient. CD3+CD4+ and CD3+CD8+ populations were FACS-sorted from unstimulated pre-transplant donor and recipient cells taken from spleen or lymph nodes. As for this clone: What antigen it recognizes has not been identified. No clone much larger than this one lies a single base away; base qualities are absent.

Deletion took 3 bases off V and 0 bases off J, with a span of 2 bases between the germline ends. CDR1 and CDR2 are read off the germline V gene as MGHDK and SYGVNS. Inclusive of the bounding cysteine and phenylalanine, the CDR3 is 13 residues long. The entry retains the CDR3 DNA only, 39 bases that are in frame from base 1. The library was built by means of the immunoSEQ multiplex PCR assay. For most patients, genomic DNA was isolated with the Qiagen DNeasy Blood and Tissue Kit and shipped frozen to Adaptive Biotechnologies for TCR sequencing. Adaptive Biotechnologies carried out high-throughput TCR-beta CDR3 sequencing of genomic DNA for most patients. The source study handled its data this way. TCR sequencing data were retrieved from Adaptive's ImmunoSEQ software for some 17 patients, whereas three other patients were processed with MiXCR and VDJtools. To correct CD4 versus CD8 sorting errors, sequences present in both subsets at a frequency ratio below 5:1 were removed. CDR3 nucleotide sequences shared between donor and recipient were removed because the origin of such sequences could not be assigned. At least 2-fold expansion over unstimulated cells and a minimum CFSE-low frequency of 0.002% (template counts) or 0.001% (read counts) were required for clones to be classified as alloreactive. Mappable clones were those detected in sequenced pre-transplant spleen, lymph node, or MLR CFSE-low populations of the donor or recipient. The cumulative frequency of alloreactive clones was calculated as a percentage of all sequences, weighted by copy number. TCRdb provides this immuneACCESS table in a form limited to in-frame rearrangements. Some clones are lacking; in checked studies, under half of them reflect an unresolved V gene, and why the rest are absent is not known. Clone size and the V and J calls come from that table; the DNA yielded D and trimming. Here the sample has more than 65,000 clones; approximately 96% occur a single time. Around 0.56% of the sample is held by the ten biggest clonotypes.

Sequenced material: unstimulated CD8+ T cells sorted from spleen or lymph node cells, taken before intestinal transplant. This chain joins TRBV25-1 to TRBJ2-2; the D gene identity is not certain. This TCR was recovered from a human donor who received an intestinal transplant. The CDR3 reads CASSDSNTGELFF. DNA sequence: TGTGCCAGCAGTGATTCGAACACCGGGGAGCTGTTTTTT.